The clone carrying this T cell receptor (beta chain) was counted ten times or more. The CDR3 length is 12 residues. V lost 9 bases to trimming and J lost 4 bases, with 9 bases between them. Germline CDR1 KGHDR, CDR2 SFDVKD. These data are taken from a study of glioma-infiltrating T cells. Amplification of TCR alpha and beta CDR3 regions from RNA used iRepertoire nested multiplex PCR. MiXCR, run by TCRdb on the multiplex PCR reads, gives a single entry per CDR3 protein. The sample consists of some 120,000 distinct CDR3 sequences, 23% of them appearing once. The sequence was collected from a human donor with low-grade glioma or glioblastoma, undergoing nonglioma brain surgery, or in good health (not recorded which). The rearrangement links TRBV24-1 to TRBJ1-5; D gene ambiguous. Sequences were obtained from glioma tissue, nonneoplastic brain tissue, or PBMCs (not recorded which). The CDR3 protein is CATSNSNQPQHF. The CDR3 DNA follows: TGTGCCACCTCAAATTCTAATCAGCCCCAGCATTTT.